Presented here are 19 T cell receptor beta chains from one specimen sequenced in a study of cytomegalovirus exposure and HLA in healthy donors. This PCR relied on a set of 60 Vbeta primers and 13 Jbeta primers. Assay used: immunoSEQ multiplex PCR; TCRdb lists only in-frame clones, some missing. This table holds more than 85,000 clones, less than 90% found once. The sample was PBMCs. These receptors all stem from a man aged 35-49 years in good health and CMV-seronegative.

DNA for the CDR3: TGCGCCAGCAGCCTCGGGACAGGGCGTACCTACGAGCAGTACTTC. Protein sequence: CASSLGTGRTYEQYF. This chain uses TRBV4-3 with TRBJ2-7, with 9 bases identical to TRBD1. Germline trimming cut 4 bases from V and 2 bases from J; bases unmatched to any gene: 6. The CDR3 extends over 15 amino acids. Per the germline V gene, CDR1 is LGHNA and CDR2 is YSLEER.

This chain uses TRBV6-5 with TRBJ1-2, with 9 bases matching TRBD1. Germline V CDR1 and CDR2: MNHEY, SVGAGI. The V gene end was trimmed by 4 bases and the J gene end by 8 bases; junction bases not matched to a gene: 2. CDR3 size: 12 residues. The DNA for the CDR3 is TGTGCCAGCAGTTGGACAGGGGCCGGCTACACCTTC. It codes for CASSWTGAGYTF.

This chain joins TRBV19 and TRBJ2-3; D is possibly TRBD2 (6 bases). CDR3 length: 15 amino acids. Trimming removed 4 bases from V and 0 bases from J, with 11 bases in between. Germline V lookup: CDR1 LNHDA, CDR2 SQIVND (reference sequence). The chain's CDR3 is CASSRVRGSTDTQYF. CDR3 in DNA: TGTGCCAGTAGTAGGGTGCGGGGAAGCACAGATACGCAGTATTTT.

As regards this clone: The identical CDR3 is also encoded by other nucleotide sequences in the sample. The rearrangement uses TRBV2 and TRBJ1-1; D perhaps matches TRBD1 (6 bases). CDR1 and CDR2 from the germline V gene are SNHLY and FYNNEI. The CDR3 has 14 residues. Trimming pared 4 bases from V and 3 bases from J, leaving 12 bases between. The CDR3 loop reads CASSGQGRDTEAFF. The DNA for the CDR3 is TGTGCCAGCAGTGGTCAGGGGCGGGACACTGAAGCTTTCTTT.

This clone was detected only once. The chain employs TRBV7-2 and TRBJ2-3; a possible D gene is TRBD1 (5 bases). The CDR3 consists of 13 residues. Germline CDR1 reads SGHTA; CDR2 reads FQGNSA. V lost 3 bases and J lost 4, with 8 bases in between. The CDR3 spells CASSFGHADTQYF. For the CDR3, the DNA is TGTGCCAGCAGCTTTGGACATGCAGATACGCAGTATTTT.

J is TRBJ2-6 and V is TRBV2; maybe TRBD2 (6 bases). The V gene lost 6 bases and the J gene lost 2 bases, with 14 bases spanning the gap. The germline CDR1 and CDR2 sequences are SNHLY and FYNNEI. The CDR3 spans 16 residues. DNA of the CDR3: TGTGCCAGCAGGGGTATGGGGACTGCTGGGGCCAACGTCCTGACTTTC. Translating gives CASRGMGTAGANVLTF.

The chain is built from TRBV6-5 and TRBJ2-3, with 7 bases lining up with TRBD2. The V and J ends lost 0 bases and 2 bases, in that order; junction bases with no gene match: 5. The germline V gene has CDR1 MNHEY and CDR2 SVGAGI. This CDR3 comprises 16 residues. The CDR3 loop is CASSYSAGEFTDTQYF. DNA for the CDR3: TGTGCCAGCAGTTACTCGGCGGGGGAATTCACAGATACGCAGTATTTT.

The CDR3 here is CASSQGWYRVSNSPLHF. The CDR3 DNA is TGTGCCAGCAGCCAGGGCTGGTACAGGGTGAGCAATTCACCCCTCCACTTT. The rearrangement uses TRBV11-2 and TRBJ1-6; possibly TRBD1 for D (6 bases). Per germline, CDR1 SGHAT and CDR2 FQNNGV. The V gene lost 5 bases and the J gene lost 7 bases, with 21 bases spanning the gap. The CDR3 runs to 17 residues.

The chain couples TRBV5-1 to TRBJ1-3; a possible D gene is TRBD1 (5 bases). Trimming removed 4 bases at V and 0 bases at J, with 11 bases between. The CDR3 is made up of 15 amino acids. Germline CDR1 and CDR2: SGHRS and YFSETQ. In DNA, the CDR3 is TGCGCCAGCAGCCCTGGAGGGGCCTCTGGAAACACCATATATTTT. Encoded protein: CASSPGGASGNTIYF.

This clone has more than one count but fewer than ten. The rearrangement joins TRBV6-5 to TRBJ2-7; a weak D match, TRBD1 (5 bases). Germline loops: CDR1 MNHEY, CDR2 SVGAGI. Trimming left V 6 bases short and J 0 bases short, with 12 bases between. There are 14 residues in the CDR3. CDR3 sequence reads: CASRVRTRSYEQYF. CDR3 coding DNA: TGTGCCAGCAGGGTTAGGACACGCTCCTACGAGCAGTACTTC.

This chain joins TRBV12-5 and TRBJ2-2, with D possibly matching TRBD2 (5 bases). The CDR3 length is 15 residues. Per the germline V gene, CDR1 is LGHNT and CDR2 is FRNRAP. Trimming pared 0 bases from V and 1 base from J, leaving 6 bases between. This chain's CDR3 is CASGLVRGNTGELFF. The CDR3 DNA sequence: TGTGCTAGTGGTTTGGTACGGGGGAACACCGGGGAGCTGTTTTTT.

This chain connects TRBV2 to TRBJ1-5; TRBD1 is a possible D gene (5 bases). There are 14 residues in the CDR3. Germline V lookup: CDR1 SNHLY, CDR2 FYNNEI. Trimming pared 6 bases from V and 5 bases from J, leaving 14 bases between. The CDR3 here is CASRRDWRDQPQHF. The CDR3, as DNA: TGTGCCAGCAGACGGGACTGGCGGGATCAGCCCCAGCATTTT.

The chain employs TRBV27 and TRBJ1-2; 9 bases are shared with TRBD1. CDR1 is MNHEY, CDR2 SMNVEV, per germline (reference sequence). CDR3 length: 16 amino acids. The V gene end was trimmed by 2 bases and the J gene end by 4 bases; junction bases not matched to a gene: 8. The CDR3 nucleotides read TGTGCCAGCAGTTTACCCTACAGGGGGCCCGTCTATGGCTACACCTTC. Its protein is CASSLPYRGPVYGYTF.

The gene calls are TRBV29-1 and TRBJ1-1, with a weak D call TRBD1 (5 bases). V shed 6 bases and J shed 3 bases, with 8 bases lying between them. CDR1 is SQVTM, CDR2 ANQGSEA, per germline. CDR3 length equals 11 residues. Written as DNA, the CDR3 is TGCAGCGTAGTCAGGGACACTGAAGCTTTCTTT. This translates into CSVVRDTEAFF.

As for this clone: In the same sample, other DNA sequences code for this CDR3. The J gene is TRBJ2-7, the V gene TRBV30, with D maybe TRBD1 (5 bases). This CDR3 has 15 amino acids. Trimming stripped 0 bases from V and 3 bases from J, with 15 bases between. From germline, CDR1 is GTSNPN and CDR2 SVGIG (reference sequence). CDR3 nucleotides: TGTGCCTGGAGTGTAGCAGGGAAGGGTAGCTACGAGCAGTACTTC. This sequence encodes CAWSVAGKGSYEQYF.

The chain uses TRBV2 and TRBJ2-2, with 8 bases matching TRBD1. Germline CDR1 reads SNHLY; CDR2 reads FYNNEI. The CDR3 runs to 16 residues. Losses at the gene ends were 8 bases for V and 5 bases for J; bases not matched to a gene: 13. CDR3 bases: TGTGCCAGCCTGCATGCAGACAGGGGCGGAACCGGGGAGCTGTTTTTT. This translates into CASLHADRGGTGELFF. The whole variable domain, filled in from reference TRBV2 and TRBJ2-2, reads EPEVTQTPSHQVTQMGQEVILRCVPISNHLYFYWYRQILGQKVEFLVSFYNNEISEKSEIFDDQFSVERPDGSNFTLKIRSTKLEDSAMYFCASLHADRGGTGELFFGEGSRLTVL.

This sequence joins TRBV11-1 and TRBJ2-5; 8 positions agree with TRBD2. Germline lookup yields CDR1 SGHAT and CDR2 FQDESV (reference sequence). This CDR3 has 14 amino acids. V lost 3 bases and J lost 4; bases outside the gene matches: 4. Here the CDR3 DNA reads TGTGCCAGCAGCTTTACACGGGGGGGAGAGACCCAGTACTTC. Amino acid sequence: CASSFTRGGETQYF.

This clone has just one count. The chain employs TRBV27 and TRBJ2-3, with D maybe TRBD1 (5 bases). This CDR3 is built from 14 residues. Germline V gives CDR1 MNHEY, CDR2 SMNVEV (reference sequence). V dropped 1 base and J dropped 4 bases, with 9 bases sitting between them. CDR3 sequence: CASSLFRVSDTQYF. The CDR3 DNA reads TGTGCCAGCAGTTTATTCAGGGTATCAGATACGCAGTATTTT.

V gene TRBV5-6 combines with J gene TRBJ1-1; maybe TRBD1 (5 bases). The germline CDR1 and CDR2 sequences are SGHDT and YYEEEE. CDR3 length: 15 amino acids. V lost 4 bases and J 3 bases, leaving 16 bases between the germline ends. The CDR3 sequence is CASSASGGWDTEAFF. CDR3 sequence (DNA): TGTGCCAGCAGCGCTAGCGGGGGGTGGGACACTGAAGCTTTCTTT.